This TCR beta chain appears in the sequencing data of a study of blood T cell repertoires in COVID-19 (dated by TCRdb to about 2020). For the wider study: Samples covering the acute and convalescent phases of COVID-19 were provided by collaborators in the United States, Italy and Spain. The material from the prospective study consisted of cDNA or gDNA derived from T cells, B-cell-depleted T cells, or PBMCs. The dataset comprised deeply sampled blood TCRbeta repertoires from subjects exposed to, actively infected with, or recovered from COVID-19. The repertoires were released in a freely available public database intended as a resource for research on the immune response to SARS-CoV-2. Samples were obtained from the ongoing ImmuneRACE study (first 160 participants) and from 950 to 1,500 subjects provided by 6 global collaborators. The sample metadata nearly always contained a de-identified subject ID, COVID-19 status, age in years and sex. Where available, HLA class I and class II types were taken from metadata supplied by the sample provider and were not determined by assay-based typing. General conclusions and limits of the study: The quantity of clinical and demographic metadata differed by source and by participant and was supplied without curation.

Of note for this clone: Its antigen target is currently unknown. There are no base qualities to consult, and no much larger clone falls within one base.

CDR1 and CDR2, looked up from the germline V gene, are SGDLS and YYNGEE. V loses 0 bases, J loses 3 bases, and the germline ends lie 12 bases apart. The CDR3 has 15 amino acids, counting the end cysteine and phenylalanine. Left in the record is the CDR3 DNA by itself, 45 bases read in frame from the first base. TCRbeta CDR3 regions were amplified from genomic DNA using the immunoSEQ Assay, a bias-controlled multiplex PCR. In the authors' own workflow: Within the assay, amplification of reference gene primers was used to estimate how many nucleated cells each sample contained. To quantify the absolute abundance of each unique TCRbeta CDR3 rearrangement, sequence reads were collapsed and filtered. For each sample, productive Simpson clonality was calculated as the square root of Simpson's diversity index over productive rearrangements. The clones in this table, taken by TCRdb from immuneACCESS, are in-frame only. Not every clone is retained; where verified, under half of the shortfall comes from an unresolved V gene, and the cause of the rest is unknown. That table supplies the V and J calls and clone size; D and trimming were determined from the DNA. The sample yields about 61,000 clones; about 90% were counted once. Roughly a fifth of the sample is taken by the ten largest.

Each collaborating institution followed its own protocols to collect whole blood in K2EDTA tubes. For TCRbeta analysis, collaborators shipped samples as frozen whole blood, isolated PBMCs, or DNA extracted from either of those sample types. The V and J segments used are TRBV9 and TRBJ1-1; no confident D gene assignment can be made. This TCR was recovered from a woman in her 50s with active or convalescent COVID-19. The sample was peripheral blood. The DNA sequence is TGTGCCAGCAGCGTAGGACTCAGATGGGACACTGAAGCTTTCTTT. Its translation reads: CASSVGLRWDTEAFF.